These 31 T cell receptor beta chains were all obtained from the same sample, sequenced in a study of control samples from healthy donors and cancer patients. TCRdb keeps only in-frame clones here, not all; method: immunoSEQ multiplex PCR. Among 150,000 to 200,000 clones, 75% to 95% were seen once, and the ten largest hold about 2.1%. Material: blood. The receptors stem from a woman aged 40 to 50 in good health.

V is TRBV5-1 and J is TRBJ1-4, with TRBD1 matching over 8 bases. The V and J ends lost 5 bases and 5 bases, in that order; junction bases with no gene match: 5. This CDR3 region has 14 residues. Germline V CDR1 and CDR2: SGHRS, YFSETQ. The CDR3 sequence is CASSLQGANEKLFF. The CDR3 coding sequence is TGCGCCAGCAGTCTTCAGGGGGCAAATGAAAAACTGTTTTTT.

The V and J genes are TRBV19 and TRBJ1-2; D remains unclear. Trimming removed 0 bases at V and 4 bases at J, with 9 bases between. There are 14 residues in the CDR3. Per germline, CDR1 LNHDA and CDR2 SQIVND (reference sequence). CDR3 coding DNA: TGTGCCAGTAGTATAGACGCAGGCCTCTATGGCTACACCTTC. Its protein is CASSIDAGLYGYTF.

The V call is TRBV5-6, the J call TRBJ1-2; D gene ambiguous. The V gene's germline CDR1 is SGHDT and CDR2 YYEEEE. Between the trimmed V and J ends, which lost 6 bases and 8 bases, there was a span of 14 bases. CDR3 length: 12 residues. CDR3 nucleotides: TGTGCCAGCATGAGGACGTCTCGGGGCTACACCTTC. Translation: CASMRTSRGYTF.

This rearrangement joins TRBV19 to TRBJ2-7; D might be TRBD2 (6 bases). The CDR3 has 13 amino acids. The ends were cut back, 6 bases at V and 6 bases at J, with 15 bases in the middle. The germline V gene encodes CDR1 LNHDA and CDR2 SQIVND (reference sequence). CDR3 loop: CASRPDQGGEQYF. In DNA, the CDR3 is TGTGCCAGTAGGCCGGACCAGGGAGGCGAGCAGTACTTC.

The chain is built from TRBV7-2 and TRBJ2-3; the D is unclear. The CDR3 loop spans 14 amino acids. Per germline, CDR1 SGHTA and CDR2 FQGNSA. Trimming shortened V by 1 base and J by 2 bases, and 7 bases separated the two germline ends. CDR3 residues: CASSLDGNTDTQYF. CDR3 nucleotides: TGTGCCAGCAGCTTAGACGGCAACACAGATACGCAGTATTTT.

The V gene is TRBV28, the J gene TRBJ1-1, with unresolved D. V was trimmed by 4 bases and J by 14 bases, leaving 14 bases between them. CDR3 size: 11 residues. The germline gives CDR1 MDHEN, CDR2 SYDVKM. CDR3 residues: CASSSSYGIFF. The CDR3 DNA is TGTGCCAGCAGTTCATCCTATGGGATCTTCTTT. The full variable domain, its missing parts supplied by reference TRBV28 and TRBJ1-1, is DVKVTQSSRYLVKRTGEKVFLECVQDMDHENMFWYRQDPGLGLRLIYFSYDVKMKEKGDIPEGYSVSREKKERFSLILESASTNQTSMYLCASSSSYGIFFGQGTRLTVV.

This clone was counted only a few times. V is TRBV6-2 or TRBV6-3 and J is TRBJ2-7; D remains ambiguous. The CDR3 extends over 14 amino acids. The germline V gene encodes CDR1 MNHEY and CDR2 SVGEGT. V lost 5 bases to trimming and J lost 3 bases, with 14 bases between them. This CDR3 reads CASSPPRTGYEQYF. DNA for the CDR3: TGTGCCAGCAGTCCGCCCCGGACGGGCTACGAGCAGTACTTC.

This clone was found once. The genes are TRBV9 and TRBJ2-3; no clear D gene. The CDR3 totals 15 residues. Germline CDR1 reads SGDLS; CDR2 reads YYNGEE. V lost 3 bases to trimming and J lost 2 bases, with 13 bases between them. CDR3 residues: CASSGYAPPTDTQYF. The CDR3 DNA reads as TGTGCCAGCAGCGGCTACGCCCCCCCCACAGATACGCAGTATTTT.

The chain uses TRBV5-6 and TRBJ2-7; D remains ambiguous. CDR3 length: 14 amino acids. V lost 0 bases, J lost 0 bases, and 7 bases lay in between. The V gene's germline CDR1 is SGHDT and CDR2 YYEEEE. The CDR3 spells CASSLEGHSYEQYF. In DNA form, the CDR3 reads TGTGCCAGCAGCTTGGAAGGGCACTCCTACGAGCAGTACTTC.

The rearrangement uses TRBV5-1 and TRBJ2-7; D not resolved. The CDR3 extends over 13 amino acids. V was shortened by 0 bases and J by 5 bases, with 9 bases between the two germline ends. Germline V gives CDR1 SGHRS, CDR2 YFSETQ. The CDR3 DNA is TGCGCCAGCAGCTTGGGGGGTGGGGACGAGCAGTACTTC. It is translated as CASSLGGGDEQYF.

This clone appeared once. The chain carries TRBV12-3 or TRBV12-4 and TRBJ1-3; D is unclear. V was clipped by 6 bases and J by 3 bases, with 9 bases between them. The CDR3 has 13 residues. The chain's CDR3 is CASRLHDGNTIYF. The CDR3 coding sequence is TGTGCCAGCAGGCTCCATGATGGAAACACCATATATTTT.

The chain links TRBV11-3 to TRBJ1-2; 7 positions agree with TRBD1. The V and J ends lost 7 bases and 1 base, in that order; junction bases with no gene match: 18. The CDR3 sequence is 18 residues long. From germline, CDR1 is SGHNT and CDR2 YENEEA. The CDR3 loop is CASTQRRARDSNNYGYTF. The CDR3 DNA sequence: TGTGCCAGCACCCAGAGACGTGCAAGGGACAGTAATAACTATGGCTACACCTTC. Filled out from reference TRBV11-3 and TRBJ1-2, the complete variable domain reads EAGVVQSPRYKIIEKKQPVAFWCNPISGHNTLYWYLQNLGQGPELLIRYENEEAVDDSQLPKDRFSAERLKGVDSTLKIQPAELGDSAVYLCASTQRRARDSNNYGYTFGSGTRLTVV.

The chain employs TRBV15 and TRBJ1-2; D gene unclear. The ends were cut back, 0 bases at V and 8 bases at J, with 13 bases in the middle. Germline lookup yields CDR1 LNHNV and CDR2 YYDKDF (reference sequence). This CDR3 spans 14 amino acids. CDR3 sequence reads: CATSRDRVLRGYTF. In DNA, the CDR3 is TGTGCCACCAGCAGAGATCGGGTTTTGCGAGGCTACACCTTC.

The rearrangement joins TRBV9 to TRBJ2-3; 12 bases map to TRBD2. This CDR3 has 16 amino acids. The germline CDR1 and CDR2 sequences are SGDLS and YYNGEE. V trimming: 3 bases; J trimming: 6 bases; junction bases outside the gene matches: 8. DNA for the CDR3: TGTGCCAGCAGCGCGGAACTAGCGGGGGGCTTGGATACGCAGTATTTT. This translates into CASSAELAGGLDTQYF.

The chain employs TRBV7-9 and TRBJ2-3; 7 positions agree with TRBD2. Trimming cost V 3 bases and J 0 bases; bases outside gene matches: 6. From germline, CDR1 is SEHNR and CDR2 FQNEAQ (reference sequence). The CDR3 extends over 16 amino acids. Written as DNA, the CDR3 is TGTGCCAGCAGCTTGGTCGGGGGGAATAGCACAGATACGCAGTATTTT. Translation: CASSLVGGNSTDTQYF.

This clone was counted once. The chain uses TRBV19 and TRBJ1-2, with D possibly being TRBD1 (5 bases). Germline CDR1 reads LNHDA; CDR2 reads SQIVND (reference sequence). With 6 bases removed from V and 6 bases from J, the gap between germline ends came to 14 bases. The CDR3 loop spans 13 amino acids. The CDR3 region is CASRVTGLDGYTF. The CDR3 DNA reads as TGTGCCAGTAGGGTGACGGGGCTGGATGGCTACACCTTC. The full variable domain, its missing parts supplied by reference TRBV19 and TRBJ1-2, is DGGITQSPKYLFRKEGQNVTLSCEQNLNHDAMYWYRQDPGQGLRLIYYSQIVNDFQKGDIAEGYSVSREKKESFPLTVTSAQKNPTAFYLCASRVTGLDGYTFGSGTRLTVV.

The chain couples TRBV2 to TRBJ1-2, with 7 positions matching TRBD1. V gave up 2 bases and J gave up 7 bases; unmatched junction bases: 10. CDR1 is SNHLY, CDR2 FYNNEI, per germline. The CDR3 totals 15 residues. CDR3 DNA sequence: TGTGCCAGCAGTGAAACTTGGACAGGCCTCGGTGGCTACACCTTC. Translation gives CASSETWTGLGGYTF.

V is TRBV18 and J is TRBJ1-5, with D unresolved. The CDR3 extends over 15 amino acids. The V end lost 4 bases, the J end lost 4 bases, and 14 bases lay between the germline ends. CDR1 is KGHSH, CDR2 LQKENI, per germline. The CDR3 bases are TGTGCCAGCTCACGGAATCAGTGGGGAAATCAGCCCCAGCATTTT. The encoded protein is CASSRNQWGNQPQHF.

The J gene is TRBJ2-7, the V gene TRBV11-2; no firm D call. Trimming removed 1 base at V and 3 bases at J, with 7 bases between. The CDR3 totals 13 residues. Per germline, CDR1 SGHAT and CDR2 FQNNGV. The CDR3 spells CASSLARNYEQYF. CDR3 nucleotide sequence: TGTGCCAGCAGCTTAGCAAGGAACTACGAGCAGTACTTC. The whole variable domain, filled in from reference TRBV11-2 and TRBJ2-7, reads EAGVAQSPRYKIIEKRQSVAFWCNPISGHATLYWYQQILGQGPKLLIQFQNNGVVDDSQLPKDRFSAERLKGVDSTLKIQPAKLEDSAVYLCASSLARNYEQYFGPGTRLTVT.

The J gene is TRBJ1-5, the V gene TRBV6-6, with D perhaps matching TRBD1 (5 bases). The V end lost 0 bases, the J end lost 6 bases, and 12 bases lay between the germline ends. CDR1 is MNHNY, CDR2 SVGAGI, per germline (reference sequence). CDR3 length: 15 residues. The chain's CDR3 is CASSYSQGGSQPQHF. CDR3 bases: TGTGCCAGCAGTTACTCCCAGGGAGGGAGTCAGCCCCAGCATTTT.

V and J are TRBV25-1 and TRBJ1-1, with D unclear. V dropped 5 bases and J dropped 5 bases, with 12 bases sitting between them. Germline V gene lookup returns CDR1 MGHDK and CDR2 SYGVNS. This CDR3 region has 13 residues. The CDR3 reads CASSPRKGTEAFF. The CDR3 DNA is TGTGCCAGCAGTCCCCGTAAGGGAACTGAAGCTTTCTTT.

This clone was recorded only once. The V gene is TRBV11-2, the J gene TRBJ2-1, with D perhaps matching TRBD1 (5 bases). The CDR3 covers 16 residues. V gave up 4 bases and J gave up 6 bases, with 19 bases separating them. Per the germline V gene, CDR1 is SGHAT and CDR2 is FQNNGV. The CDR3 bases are TGTGCCAGCAGCTCTATGGAGCTCAGACAGACCAATGAGCAGTTCTTC. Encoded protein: CASSSMELRQTNEQFF.

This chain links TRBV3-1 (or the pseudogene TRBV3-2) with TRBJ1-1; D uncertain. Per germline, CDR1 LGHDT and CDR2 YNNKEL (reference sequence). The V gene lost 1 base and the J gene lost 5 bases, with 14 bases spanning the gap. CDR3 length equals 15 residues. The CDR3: CASSQAQIAKTEAFF. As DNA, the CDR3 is TGTGCCAGCAGCCAAGCCCAAATTGCGAAGACTGAAGCTTTCTTT.

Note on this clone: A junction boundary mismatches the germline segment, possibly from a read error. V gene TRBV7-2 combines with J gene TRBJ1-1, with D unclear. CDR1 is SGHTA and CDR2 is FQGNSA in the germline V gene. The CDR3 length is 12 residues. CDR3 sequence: CASSRALRGASF. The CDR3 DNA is TGTGCCAGCAGCCGGGCCCTCCGAGGCGCTTCCTTT.

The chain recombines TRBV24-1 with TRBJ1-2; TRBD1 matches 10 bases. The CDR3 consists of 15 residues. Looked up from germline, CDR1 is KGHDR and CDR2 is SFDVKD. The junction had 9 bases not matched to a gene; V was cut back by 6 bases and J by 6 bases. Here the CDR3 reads CATSSPGTGAHGYTF. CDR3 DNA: TGTGCCACCAGTTCCCCCGGGACAGGGGCCCATGGCTACACCTTC.

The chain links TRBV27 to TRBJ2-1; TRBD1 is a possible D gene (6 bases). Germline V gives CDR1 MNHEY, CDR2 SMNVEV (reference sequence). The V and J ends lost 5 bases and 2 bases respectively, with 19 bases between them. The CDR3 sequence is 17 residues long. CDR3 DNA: TGTGCCAGCAGTCAGAGCACAGGGTTTTCCCCCTACAATGAGCAGTTCTTC. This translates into CASSQSTGFSPYNEQFF.

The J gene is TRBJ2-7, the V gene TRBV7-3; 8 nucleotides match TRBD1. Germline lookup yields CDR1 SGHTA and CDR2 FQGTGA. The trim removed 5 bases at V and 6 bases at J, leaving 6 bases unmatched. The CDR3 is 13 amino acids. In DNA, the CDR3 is TGTGCCAGCAGCACTGGGACAGGTCTCGAGCAGTACTTC. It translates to CASSTGTGLEQYF.

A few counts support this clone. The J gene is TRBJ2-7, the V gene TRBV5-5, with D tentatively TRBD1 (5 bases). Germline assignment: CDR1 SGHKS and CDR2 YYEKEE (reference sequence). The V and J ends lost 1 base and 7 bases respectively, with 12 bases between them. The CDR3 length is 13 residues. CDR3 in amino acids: CASSLNRGTEQYF. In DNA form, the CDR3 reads TGTGCCAGCAGCTTGAATAGGGGTACGGAGCAGTACTTC.

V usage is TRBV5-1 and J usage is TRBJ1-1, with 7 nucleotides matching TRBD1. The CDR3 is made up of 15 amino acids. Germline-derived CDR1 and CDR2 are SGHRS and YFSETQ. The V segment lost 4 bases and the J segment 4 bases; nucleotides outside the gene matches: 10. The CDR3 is CASSPGRQGSTEAFF. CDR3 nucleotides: TGCGCCAGCAGCCCCGGTCGACAGGGAAGCACTGAAGCTTTCTTT.

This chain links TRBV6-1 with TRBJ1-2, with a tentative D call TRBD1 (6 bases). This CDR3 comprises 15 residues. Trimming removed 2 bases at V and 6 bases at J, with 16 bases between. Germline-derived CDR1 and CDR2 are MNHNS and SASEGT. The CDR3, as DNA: TGTGCCAGCAGTGAATCGGCGGGGGCTCACAATGGCTACACCTTC. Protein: CASSESAGAHNGYTF.

In DNA, the CDR3 is TGTGCCAGCAGTGAAATGGGGCAGATAGAGCAGTACTTC. Amino acids: CASSEMGQIEQYF. The gene calls are TRBV6-1 and TRBJ2-7, with a tentative D call TRBD1 (5 bases). Trimming took 2 bases from V and 7 from J, leaving 12 bases between them. This CDR3 region has 13 residues. Germline-derived CDR1 and CDR2 are MNHNS and SASEGT.